This is a list of T cell receptor beta chains from one sample in a study of beta chain features in type 1 diabetes. The data were produced by immunoSEQ multiplex PCR, yet TCRdb's version contains in-frame clones alone and is incomplete. The sample includes 860,000 or so clones, roughly 17% of them seen just once. The sequenced material came from naive CD4+ T cells from blood. Receptor source: a woman aged 18-29 years in good health. Both conserved end residues are part of each CDR3. D genes are given only for firm matches. Only some rows state a clone size, as once, few, many or a class for expanded clones.

>NA|TRBV5-1|NA|TRBJ1-5|14
CASSLQGGEQPQHF
TGCGCCAGCAGCTTGCAAGGGGGAGAACAGCCCCAGCATTTT
>NA|TRBV7-9|few|TRBJ1-2|15
CASSLGYLRDYGYTF
TGTGCCAGCAGCTTAGGATACCTCCGGGACTATGGCTACACCTTC
>NA|TRBV6-6|few|TRBJ1-1|13
CASAPPSPGEAFF
TGTGCCAGCGCCCCCCCATCGCCGGGTGAAGCTTTCTTT
>NA|TRBV11-2|few|TRBJ2-5|13
CASSLDSQETQYF
TGTGCCAGCAGCTTAGACAGCCAAGAGACCCAGTACTTC
>NA|TRBV4-3|NA|TRBJ2-1|16
CASSQGLGARYNEQFF
TGCGCCAGCAGCCAAGGATTGGGGGCGCGGTACAATGAGCAGTTCTTC
>NA|TRBV28|NA|TRBJ2-7|13
CASVRQAAYEQYF
TGTGCCAGTGTGCGACAGGCAGCCTACGAGCAGTACTTC
>NA|TRBV25-1|NA|TRBJ2-1|16
CASSEYIHAGYNEQFF
TGTGCCAGCAGTGAATATATTCATGCAGGTTACAATGAGCAGTTCTTC
>TRBD2|TRBV25-1|few|TRBJ2-1|15
CASRVSGSSYNEQFF
TGTGCCAGCAGGGTTAGCGGGAGCTCCTACAATGAGCAGTTCTTC
>NA|TRBV7-6|NA|TRBJ2-5|12
CASSLFLETQYF
TGTGCCAGCAGCTTGTTTTTGGAGACCCAGTACTTC
>TRBD1|TRBV4-2|NA|TRBJ2-1|17
CASSQVGWDRGGHEQFF
TGTGCCAGCAGCCAAGTCGGATGGGACAGGGGTGGCCATGAGCAGTTCTTC
>NA|TRBV28|NA|TRBJ2-7|13
CASSLLATGEQYF
TGTGCCAGCAGTTTATTGGCGACAGGCGAGCAGTACTTC
>TRBD1|TRBV6-1|few|TRBJ1-2|14
CASSMTQGVEGYTF
TGTGCCAGCAGTATGACTCAGGGGGTGGAAGGCTACACCTTC
>NA|TRBV7-9|few|TRBJ2-3|14
CASSPTASTDTQYF
TGTGCCAGCAGCCCCACAGCGAGCACAGATACGCAGTATTTT
>NA|TRBV5-4|few|TRBJ2-3|13
CASSLTFTDTQYF
TGTGCCAGCAGCTTGACCTTCACAGATACGCAGTATTTT